The 22 T cell receptor beta chains presented below share a single source sample, sequenced in a study of tumor and adjacent non-tumor tissue in lung cancer. RNA was extracted from bulk tissue without any cell sorting. More than 3 cm separated this lung sample from the edge of the tumor. The library came from three nested PCR rounds adapted from ARM-PCR protocols. In TCRdb, the multiplex PCR reads were re-called with MiXCR into one record per CDR3 protein. The sample holds 90,000 to 100,000 distinct CDR3 sequences; 80% are singletons and the top ten take approximately 28%. The sample was distant non-tumor lung tissue. The receptors here all came from a man aged 55 to 70 with small cell lung cancer.

This clonotype was detected a few times. This sequence joins TRBV18 and TRBJ2-4; perhaps TRBD1 as D (6 bases). The germline V and J ends were trimmed by 4 bases and 0 bases, with 10 bases remaining between them. Germline V gene lookup returns CDR1 KGHSH and CDR2 LQKENI. CDR3 length: 15 amino acids. The CDR3 spells CASSLGTPAKNIQYF. The CDR3 DNA follows: TGTGCCAGCTCACTTGGGACACCAGCCAAAAACATTCAGTACTTC.

Comments on this clonotype: Since no conserved phenylalanine or tryptophan closes the CDR3, a read error is the likely cause. The DNA is left out, because the CDR3 cannot be placed on it with certainty; the CDR3 is given as TCRdb lists it. The genes are TRBV6-2 or TRBV6-3 and TRBJ2-2; the D segment call TRBD1 is taken from the table without a DNA check. With termini counted, the CDR3 has 16 amino acids. Germline-derived CDR1 and CDR2 are MNHEY and SVGEGT. CDR3 in amino acids: CASTTSGTGRTGELFV.

A remark on this clonotype: The junction does not match germline at one end; this may be a read error. This chain links TRBV20-1 with TRBJ2-1; D may be TRBD1 (6 bases). Germline CDR1 reads DFQATT; CDR2 reads SNEGSKA (reference sequence). This CDR3 has 12 amino acids. Here the CDR3 reads CIGGSSLSEQFF. CDR3 DNA: TGTATAGGGGGTAGCTCCCTGAGTGAGCAGTTCTTC.

This clonotype has just a few counts. The V and J genes are TRBV10-3 and TRBJ2-3, with D perhaps TRBD1 (6 bases). The CDR3 loop spans 15 amino acids. CDR1 is ENHRY, CDR2 SYGVKD, per germline. V lost 4 bases, J lost 7 bases, and 18 bases lay in between. The CDR3 loop is CAISGWDTPGHTQYF. The DNA of the CDR3 is TGTGCCATCAGTGGATGGGACACCCCTGGACATACGCAGTATTTT.

As regards this clonotype: A read error is likely, as this CDR3 ends without the conserved phenylalanine or tryptophan. The chain has TRBV4-2 and TRBJ2-3; either TRBD1 or TRBD2 may fit D (7 bases each). The germline V gene encodes CDR1 LGHNA and CDR2 YNFKEQ. This CDR3 region has 17 residues. The CDR3: CASSPDPSGEGTDRQYV. CDR3 sequence (DNA): TGTGCCAGCAGCCCGGACCCAAGTGGGGAGGGGACAGATAGGCAGTATGTT.

This clonotype was observed a single time. This likely comes from a read error, as the CDR3 has no conserved phenylalanine or tryptophan at its end. It is unclear where the CDR3 begins or ends on the DNA, so no DNA is shown, and the CDR3 is as TCRdb lists it. The chain is built from TRBV12-3 or TRBV12-4 and TRBJ1-2; the table names TRBD1, a call not compared with the DNA. Ends included, the CDR3 has 15 residues. The CDR3 here is CASSSRGQGAEGHTY.

As regards this clonotype: At one boundary the junction diverges from the germline segment, which might be a read error. The rearrangement joins TRBV11-3 to TRBJ2-2; 8 positions agree with TRBD2. Germline values: CDR1 SGHNT, CDR2 YENEEA. The CDR3 totals 19 residues. The CDR3 bases are TGTGCCAGCAGTCGTGATGACACGGGACTAGTGGGTCGCATCGGGGAGCTGTCTTTT. It specifies CASSRDDTGLVGRIGELSF. Looking up the rest from reference TRBV11-3 and TRBJ2-2 gives the full variable domain: EAGVVQSPRYKIIEKKQPVAFWCNPISGHNTLYWYLQNLGQGPELLIRYENEEAVDDSQLPKDRFSAERLKGVDSTLKIQPAELGDSAVYLCASSRDDTGLVGRIGELSFGEGSRLTVL.

The gene calls are TRBV6-6 and TRBJ1-2; a possible D gene is TRBD1 (5 bases). Trimming removed 7 bases from V and 5 bases from J, with 17 bases in between. The CDR3 contains 14 residues. Per germline, CDR1 MNHNY and CDR2 SVGAGI (reference sequence). CDR3 sequence (DNA): TGTGCCAGCACCCAACAGGTGGCAGATTATGGCTACACCTTC. Protein sequence: CASTQQVADYGYTF.

Turning to this clonotype: An end of the junction does not agree with germline; a read error may underlie this. The V and J genes are TRBV10-2 and TRBJ2-1; D is ambiguous. CDR1 and CDR2 from the germline V gene are WSHSY and SAAADI. The CDR3 is made up of 13 amino acids. This CDR3 reads CVSYEIGLGEQFF. Written as DNA, the CDR3 is TGCGTCAGCTACGAGATTGGCCTGGGTGAGCAGTTCTTC.

The CDR3 bases are TGTGCCAGCAGCCCGACTAGCGGGAGATCCAATGAGCAGTTCTTC. Residues: CASSPTSGRSNEQFF. The chain links TRBV7-6 to TRBJ2-1, with 12 bases identical to TRBD2. V dropped 5 bases and J dropped 6; count of bases not matched to a gene: 5. CDR1 and CDR2 (germline): SGHVS, FNYEAQ. The CDR3 is made up of 15 amino acids.

The genes are TRBV6-1 and TRBJ2-7; D not resolved. The CDR3 consists of 12 residues. Germline-derived CDR1 and CDR2 are MNHNS and SASEGT. The CDR3 loop is CASTEKVYEQYV. CDR3 DNA: TGTGCCAGCACTGAAAAGGTGTACGAGCAATACGTC.

The table lists this clonotype with a count of one. Mismatch with germline at one junction end may stem from a read error. This chain uses TRBV25-1 with TRBJ1-1, with D perhaps matching TRBD1 (5 bases). The germline V gene encodes CDR1 MGHDK and CDR2 SYGVNS. The CDR3 extends over 15 amino acids. CDR3 bases: TGTGCCAGCAGCGATTCCTGGGGCGGGGAGACTGAAGCTATCTTT. It yields the protein CASSDSWGGETEAIF.

About this clonotype: Germline and junction disagree at one end, which may indicate a read error. The chain links TRBV11-3 to TRBJ2-7, with D unclear. The CDR3 has 12 amino acids. Germline-derived CDR1 and CDR2 are SGHNT and YENEEA. CDR3 protein: CASNLTGYEEYF. The CDR3 bases are TGTGCGAGCAACTTAACCGGGTACGAGGAGTACTTC.

V gene TRBV19 combines with J gene TRBJ1-5, with 9 bases aligning to TRBD1. This CDR3 spans 15 amino acids. Germline V gene data show CDR1 as LNHDA and CDR2 as SQIVND (reference sequence). V shed 5 bases, J shed 4 bases, and the junction held 6 bases outside the gene matches. This chain's CDR3 is CASSPRTGANQPQHF. The CDR3 DNA is TGTGCCAGTAGTCCCCGGACAGGGGCTAATCAGCCCCAGCATTTT.

On this clonotype: This likely comes from a read error, as the CDR3 has no conserved phenylalanine or tryptophan at its end. The chain combines TRBV12-3 or TRBV12-4 with TRBJ2-5, with 7 bases fitting TRBD1. The J segment lost 8 bases and the V segment lost 5 bases, leaving 14 bases of the junction unmatched. There are 15 residues in the CDR3. The CDR3 sequence is CASSDGQEATDTQYL. The CDR3 nucleotides are TGTGCCAGCAGTGACGGACAGGAGGCGACAGATACCCAGTACCTC.

This clonotype has more than one count but fewer than ten. The J gene is TRBJ1-2, the V gene TRBV24-1; D ambiguous. V lost 3 bases and J 7 bases, leaving 17 bases between the germline ends. This CDR3 spans 15 amino acids. Germline CDR1 and CDR2: KGHDR and SFDVKD. The CDR3 is CATSDNSFPRTGYTF. The CDR3 DNA sequence: TGTGCCACCAGTGATAACTCCTTCCCCCGGACTGGCTACACCTTC.

Comments on this clonotype: One end of the junction varies from germline; a read error may be responsible. V is TRBV29-1 and J is TRBJ2-7; 11 nucleotides line up with TRBD1. The CDR3 length is 14 residues. Looked up from germline, CDR1 is SQVTM and CDR2 is ANQGSEA. CDR3 sequence: CSAAGTGGFYKQYF. The DNA of the CDR3 is TGCAGCGCAGCGGGGACAGGGGGTTTCTACAAGCAGTACTTC.

The chain employs TRBV10-3 and TRBJ2-1, with 7 bases fitting TRBD2. V was pared by 10 bases and J by 11 bases, with 14 bases of the junction left unmatched. The CDR3 contains 13 residues. Germline CDR1 reads ENHRY; CDR2 reads SYGVKD. CDR3: CASSEGGLNKQFF. CDR3 nucleotide sequence: TGTGCCAGCAGCGAGGGAGGGCTAAATAAGCAGTTCTTC.

The chain links TRBV11-2 to TRBJ2-1, with 7 bases lining up with TRBD1. The V gene end was trimmed by 4 bases and the J gene end by 0 bases; junction bases not matched to a gene: 3. The CDR3 extends over 15 amino acids. The germline gives CDR1 SGHAT, CDR2 FQNNGV. CDR3 DNA sequence: TGTGCCAGCAGCTCTGGGACAGACTCCTACAATGAGCAGTTCTTC. Translation gives CASSSGTDSYNEQFF.

In regard to this clonotype: An end of the junction does not agree with germline; a read error may underlie this. The chain uses TRBV29-1 and TRBJ2-3, with D possibly matching TRBD2 (7 bases). Germline CDR1 is SQVTM and CDR2 is ANQGSEA. This CDR3 has 14 amino acids. CDR3 protein: CSIIGGAGGDMQYF. The CDR3 region has the DNA TGCAGCATTATTGGGGGGGCAGGTGGAGATATGCAGTATTTT.

CDR3 DNA sequence: TGTATCAGCAGCTTCGTGTTCAACAATGAGCAGTTCTTC. Its protein is CISSFVFNNEQFF. The chain employs TRBV11-2 and TRBJ2-1; D ambiguous. Per the germline V gene, CDR1 is SGHAT and CDR2 is FQNNGV. CDR3 size: 13 residues.

A remark on this clonotype: A read error may account for a junction end that differs from germline. The chain joins TRBV11-2 to TRBJ2-1, with TRBD1 as a possible D gene (5 bases). The CDR3 has 14 residues. Germline V gives CDR1 SGHAT, CDR2 FQNNGV. CDR3 in DNA: TGTGCTAGCAGCTTAATGGCAGGGTTGGTTGAGCAGTTCTTC. Its protein product is CASSLMAGLVEQFF.